The clone carrying this T cell receptor (beta chain) was counted many times. The antigen is not known. Those patients with uncontrolled infection, other autoimmune disease, pregnancy or lactation were excluded. The data were taken from a study of T cells in Graves' hyperthyroidism and ophthalmopathy. There were TCR beta CDR3 regions amplified from RNA transcripts. RT-PCR in the first round (using the HTBI primer set) targeted the TCR CDR3. TCRdb used MiXCR to reprocess the multiplex PCR reads, holding one entry per CDR3 protein. The sample includes 200,000 or so distinct CDR3 sequences, roughly a sixth of them seen just once. Study outcomes and limitations: Among thyroid clonotypes expanded above 0.001, most also appeared in blood. Model output signaled ophthalmopathy a median around 5.9 months ahead of onset.

Sequencing was done on a sample of blood. The sequence was collected from a woman between 50 and 59 years old with Graves' hyperthyroidism.

The CDR3 spells CATSGSFDQPQHF. As DNA, the CDR3 is TGTGCCACCAGTGGAAGTTTCGATCAGCCCCAGCATTTT. The V call is TRBV24-1, the J call TRBJ1-5; D gene ambiguous. The V and J ends lost 5 bases and 5 bases respectively, with 9 bases between them. Germline CDR1 KGHDR, CDR2 SFDVKD. The CDR3 is 13 amino acids.